Sequencing of this TCR beta chain was carried out in a study of OX40 agonist ivuxolimab in advanced cancers. Turning to the study itself: Every 2 weeks, patients got intravenous ivuxolimab at one of six dose levels (0.01-10 mg/kg). Dose-escalation cases comprised hepatocellular carcinoma, melanoma, renal cell or head and neck cancer. General study points: CD4+ and CD8+ T cells in blood underwent clonal expansion by week 6 at 0.1 to 3.0 mg/kg. Those patients achieving a partial response at 0.1-3.0 mg/kg showed among the lowest clonal expansion.

The method was immunoSEQ multiplex PCR; TCRdb's version includes in-frame clones alone and lacks a portion of them. The table has around 69,000 clones, 65% to 90% seen once. The CDR3 runs 13 residues. V was trimmed by 0 bases and J by 3 bases, leaving 6 bases between them. Germline-derived CDR1 and CDR2 are LNHNV and YYDKDF (reference sequence). As regards this clone: The antigen is not known.

This TCR was sampled from an adult with an advanced solid tumor such as melanoma, head and neck, liver or kidney cancer. The gene calls are TRBV15 and TRBJ2-7; no definite D call. The sample consisted of CD4+ or CD8+ T cells sorted from blood, taken in a trial of the OX40 agonist ivuxolimab. This chain's CDR3 is CATSRDRNYEQYF. In nucleotides, the CDR3 is TGTGCCACCAGCAGAGATCGGAACTACGAGCAGTACTTC.